This T cell receptor (beta chain) was captured in a study of blood T cell repertoires in COVID-19. Overall study context: T cells, B-cell-depleted T cells, or PBMCs supplied cDNA or gDNA.

CDR1 and CDR2 from the germline V gene are MRHNA and SNTAGT. J lost 4 bases, V lost 2 bases, and 3 bases had no gene match. CDR3 length: 15 residues. Sequencing used immunoSEQ multiplex PCR; TCRdb keeps in-frame clones, though not all of them. Of 150,000 or so clones detected, 70% to 85% appear once; the ten largest clones hold 1% to 1.5%. The count of this clone is one. The chain links TRBV6-4 to TRBJ2-1; 9 positions agree with TRBD2. The sequence derives from a man in his sixties who had recovered from COVID-19. Sequences were obtained from peripheral blood. CDR3 loop: CASSDLAGRYNEQFF. The CDR3 nucleotides read TGTGCCAGCAGTGACCTAGCGGGGAGGTACAATGAGCAGTTCTTC.